This TCR beta chain was documented in a study of blood T cell repertoires in COVID-19. This clone was recorded only once. The CDR3 is made up of 15 amino acids. Germline-derived CDR1 and CDR2 are SGHAT and FQNNGV. V lost 3 bases, J lost 4 bases, and 6 bases stayed unmatched. Sequenced by immunoSEQ multiplex PCR; TCRdb stores in-frame clones only, minus some. The sample records under 200,000 clones, over 75% being singletons. The clonotype was recovered from a woman aged 45-65 years who had recovered from COVID-19. Sequencing used PBMCs or T cells enriched from blood (not recorded which). This chain uses TRBV11-2 with TRBJ2-3; TRBD2 matches 8 bases. The CDR3, as DNA: TGTGCCAGCAGCTTCACGCTAGCGGGCTCAGATACGCAGTATTTT. This encodes CASSFTLAGSDTQYF.